The TCR beta chain described here comes from a study of T cell responses to AZD1222 COVID-19 vaccine. Assay used: immunoSEQ multiplex PCR; TCRdb lists only in-frame clones, some missing. The table includes 150,000 to 200,000 clones, 94% detected once. This CDR3 spans 16 amino acids. V shed 6 bases and J 5 bases; nucleotides not matched to a gene: 10. Germline assignment: CDR1 SGHVS and CDR2 FQNEAQ. This material consisted of peripheral blood, taken on day 0 of AZD1222 vaccination. The TCR originated in an adult in good health. The V gene is TRBV7-8, the J gene TRBJ2-7, with TRBD2 matching over 13 bases. CDR3 sequence reads: CASSRRRLAGGHEQYF. DNA of the CDR3: TGTGCCAGCAGTCGTCGCAGACTAGCGGGAGGTCACGAGCAGTACTTC.